These 17 T cell receptor beta chains were sequenced from one sample in a study of shared clonotypes between healthy human individuals. Produced via immunoSEQ multiplex PCR; TCRdb's table is partial and in-frame only. The data contain some 1.5 million clones, around 98% of them singletons. Sequenced input: naive CD4+ T cells sorted from blood. Described subset: CD45RA+ positively selected. The receptor source for this set is a man aged 25-40 years in good health.

This sequence joins TRBV10-2 and TRBJ1-5; no reliable D call. Trimming left V 11 bases short and J 5 bases short, with 7 bases between. The CDR3 is 10 amino acids. Germline assignment: CDR1 WSHSY and CDR2 SAAADI. This CDR3 reads CAHGDQPQHF. CDR3 coding DNA: TGCGCCCACGGGGATCAGCCCCAGCATTTT.

The V call is TRBV28, the J call TRBJ2-2, with TRBD2 matching over 8 bases. The CDR3 runs 17 residues. The germline gives CDR1 MDHEN, CDR2 SYDVKM. V shed 6 bases and J 6 bases; nucleotides not matched to a gene: 15. The CDR3 is CASSIFAGGPRPGELFF. The DNA for the CDR3 is TGTGCCAGCAGCATTTTCGCGGGAGGCCCTAGGCCCGGGGAGCTGTTTTTT.

The rearrangement joins TRBV6-1 to TRBJ2-1; 11 positions match TRBD2. CDR3 length equals 14 residues. Germline V lookup: CDR1 MNHNS, CDR2 SASEGT. V trimming: 9 bases; J trimming: 4 bases; junction bases outside the gene matches: 5. In nucleotides, the CDR3 is TGTGCCAGTGGGACTAGCGGAGGGTACAATGAGCAGTTCTTC. This translates into CASGTSGGYNEQFF.

The chain has TRBV14 and TRBJ2-1; the D call may be TRBD1 or TRBD2 (5 bases each). Trimming took off 1 base at V and 2 bases at J, with 9 bases between the two ends. Germline CDR1 SGHDN, CDR2 FVKESK. The CDR3 totals 15 residues. The CDR3 loop is CASSQGGTAYNEQFF. The CDR3, as DNA: TGTGCCAGCAGCCAAGGAGGGACCGCCTACAATGAGCAGTTCTTC. Combining the CDR3 with reference TRBV14 and TRBJ2-1 gives the whole variable domain EAGVTQFPSHSVIEKGQTVTLRCDPISGHDNLYWYRRVMGKEIKFLLHFVKESKQDESGMPNNRFLAERTGGTYSTLKVQPAELEDSGVYFCASSQGGTAYNEQFFGPGTRLTVL.

V usage is TRBV11-1 and J usage is TRBJ1-3; D gene uncertain. The V end lost 2 bases, the J end lost 8 bases, and 19 bases lay between the germline ends. Germline CDR1 is SGHAT and CDR2 is FQDESV (reference sequence). The CDR3 has 16 residues. The DNA for the CDR3 is TGTGCCAGCAGCTTAAGCCACTCTGGAAACGGGGACACCATATATTTT. It translates to CASSLSHSGNGDTIYF.

CDR3 in amino acids: CASSLGQAGNQPQHF. The CDR3 DNA sequence: TGTGCCAGCAGCTTAGGACAGGCGGGCAATCAGCCCCAGCATTTT. This chain uses TRBV7-8 with TRBJ1-5, with D perhaps TRBD1 (6 bases). The germline gives CDR1 SGHVS, CDR2 FQNEAQ. V gave up 1 base and J gave up 2 bases, with 9 bases separating them. CDR3 length equals 15 residues.

This clone showed up just once. This CDR3 is CASRDRENGGRELFF. CDR3 DNA sequence: TGTGCCAGCCGAGACCGGGAGAATGGGGGCCGGGAGCTGTTTTTT. The chain employs TRBV6-5 and TRBJ2-2, with D perhaps TRBD1 or TRBD2 (6 bases each). The CDR3 extends over 15 amino acids. Germline lookup yields CDR1 MNHEY and CDR2 SVGAGI. Trimming stripped 8 bases from V and 9 bases from J, with 22 bases between.

This sequence joins TRBV2 and TRBJ2-3; tentatively, D is TRBD1 (6 bases). The ends were cut back, 4 bases at V and 5 bases at J, with 10 bases in the middle. Germline assignment: CDR1 SNHLY and CDR2 FYNNEI. The CDR3 loop spans 13 amino acids. In DNA, the CDR3 is TGTGCCAGCAGTGGCCAGGGGAAAGATACGCAGTATTTT. Translated: CASSGQGKDTQYF.

The rearrangement uses TRBV2 and TRBJ2-1; tentatively, D is TRBD1 (5 bases). V gave up 7 bases and J gave up 10 bases, with 23 bases separating them. Germline V gives CDR1 SNHLY, CDR2 FYNNEI. There are 15 residues in the CDR3. The CDR3 reads CASKVGPAPPMEQFF. As DNA, the CDR3 is TGTGCCAGCAAGGTGGGGCCAGCCCCTCCAATGGAGCAGTTCTTC.

The chain carries TRBV11-3 and TRBJ1-2, with D possibly TRBD1 on 5 matching bases. The length of the CDR3 is 13 residues. The ends were cut back, 3 bases at V and 4 bases at J, with 9 bases in the middle. Germline V lookup: CDR1 SGHNT, CDR2 YENEEA. CDR3 DNA: TGTGCCAGCAGCTTGAGGGGCGGCTATGGCTACACCTTC. It translates to CASSLRGGYGYTF.

This clone was found once. The V gene is TRBV7-2, the J gene TRBJ1-1, with TRBD1 matching 12 bases. This CDR3 has 17 amino acids. Per germline, CDR1 SGHTA and CDR2 FQGNSA. J was trimmed by 6 bases and V by 4 bases; bases with no gene match: 12. The CDR3 coding sequence is TGTGCCAGCAGCTGGGACAGGGGGCCCATTCTAGGCCCTGAAGCTTTCTTT. Its translation is CASSWDRGPILGPEAFF.

The chain couples TRBV29-1 to TRBJ2-7; 8 bases agree with TRBD2. Germline lookup yields CDR1 SQVTM and CDR2 ANQGSEA. With V trimmed by 3 bases and J by 6 bases, 10 bases remained unmatched. The CDR3 runs 14 residues. Written as DNA, the CDR3 is TGCAGCGTTGACCCCGGGAGGGGCGGGCGCGAGCAGTACTTC. Translated, it gives CSVDPGRGGREQYF.

The chain uses TRBV5-1 and TRBJ2-1; possibly TRBD1 for D (6 bases). This CDR3 contains 15 residues. In germline, CDR1 is SGHRS, CDR2 YFSETQ. V dropped 1 base and J dropped 3 bases, with 11 bases sitting between them. The CDR3 reads CASSLTTGNYNEQFF. Here the CDR3 DNA reads TGCGCCAGCAGCTTGACAACAGGGAACTACAATGAGCAGTTCTTC.

This clone was detected only once. V and J are TRBV19 and TRBJ2-7; 8 positions agree with TRBD1. The germline V gene has CDR1 LNHDA and CDR2 SQIVND (reference sequence). The CDR3 is 16 residues long. V gave up 4 bases and J gave up 3 bases; unmatched junction bases: 11. CDR3 protein: CASSRTSTGASYEQYF. The CDR3 coding sequence is TGTGCCAGTAGTAGGACTTCGACAGGGGCCAGCTACGAGCAGTACTTC. Filled out from reference TRBV19 and TRBJ2-7, the complete variable domain reads DGGITQSPKYLFRKEGQNVTLSCEQNLNHDAMYWYRQDPGQGLRLIYYSQIVNDFQKGDIAEGYSVSREKKESFPLTVTSAQKNPTAFYLCASSRTSTGASYEQYFGPGTRLTVT.

The rearrangement links TRBV28 to TRBJ2-1; a weak D match, TRBD2 (6 bases). CDR3 length: 16 amino acids. CDR1 is MDHEN and CDR2 is SYDVKM in the germline V gene. With 7 bases removed from V and 4 bases from J, the gap between germline ends came to 20 bases. The CDR3 DNA follows: TGTGCCAGCAACCCCAGTAGGAGGAGGGAGTACAATGAGCAGTTCTTC. Its translation is CASNPSRRREYNEQFF.

V and J are TRBV29-1 and TRBJ2-3, with a possible D match to TRBD1 (6 bases). The germline gives CDR1 SQVTM, CDR2 ANQGSEA. CDR3 length equals 14 residues. The V end was cut by 6 bases, the J end by 4 bases, with 17 bases between. Here the CDR3 DNA reads TGCAGCGTAATAACAGGGAGCCCACCAGATACGCAGTATTTT. It is translated as CSVITGSPPDTQYF.

J is TRBJ1-5 and V is TRBV28; D is ambiguous. Germline loops: CDR1 MDHEN, CDR2 SYDVKM. CDR3 length: 15 amino acids. Deletions cut 5 bases from V and 2 bases from J, with 13 bases between. The CDR3 nucleotides are TGTGCCAGCAGTCCCCCGGAGGGAGGCAATCAGCCCCAGCATTTT. Encoded protein: CASSPPEGGNQPQHF.